The 2 T cell receptor beta chains below all came from one sample that was sequenced in a study of cytomegalovirus exposure and HLA in healthy donors. Both 60 Vbeta primers and 13 Jbeta primers went into the PCR. Repertoires were generated with immunoSEQ multiplex PCR, while TCRdb's copy carries only in-frame clones and drops some. The data contain over 150,000 clones, over 75% of them seen just once; the ten biggest clones take up less than 3.5%. The sample was PBMCs. These receptors were obtained from a woman aged 30 to 39 in good health and CMV-seronegative.

The J gene is TRBJ2-5, the V gene TRBV5-6; 8 positions match TRBD1. The CDR3 runs to 14 residues. Trimming at V came to 4 bases and at J to 0 bases, leaving 2 bases not matched to a gene. Germline V lookup: CDR1 SGHDT, CDR2 YYEEEE. The CDR3 nucleotides read TGTGCCAGCAGCCGGACAGGGTACCAAGAGACCCAGTACTTC. Translating it yields CASSRTGYQETQYF.

The chain recombines TRBV2 with TRBJ1-5; D call uncertain. The CDR3 extends over 13 amino acids. V shed 1 base and J shed 5 bases, with 6 bases lying between them. Germline V gene data show CDR1 as SNHLY and CDR2 as FYNNEI. CDR3 nucleotide sequence: TGTGCCAGCAGTGAAGGGGCATATCAGCCCCAGCATTTT. Residues: CASSEGAYQPQHF. Full variable domain (missing parts from reference TRBV2 and TRBJ1-5): EPEVTQTPSHQVTQMGQEVILRCVPISNHLYFYWYRQILGQKVEFLVSFYNNEISEKSEIFDDQFSVERPDGSNFTLKIRSTKLEDSAMYFCASSEGAYQPQHFGDGTRLSIL.